The 17 T cell receptor beta chains below all came from one sample that was sequenced in a study of CD8 T cells in ankylosing spondylitis. Whole-study results and caveats: Fewer than 10 highly homologous variants formed a TCR beta motif that appeared characteristic of ankylosing spondylitis blood.

Their antigens remain unidentified. TCRdb passed the 5' RACE reads through MiXCR, listing each CDR3 protein once. Of about 390,000 distinct CDR3 sequences in the sample, about 20% were seen once. Sequencing was done on a sample of blood, either unsorted or a sorted T cell fraction (not recorded which). The receptors were sampled from a male donor with ankylosing spondylitis.

This clonotype has a handful of counts. This chain connects TRBV6-1 to TRBJ2-2, with 9 bases matching TRBD2. The CDR3 is made up of 15 amino acids. The J segment lost 4 bases and the V segment lost 6 bases, leaving 6 bases of the junction unmatched. Germline CDR1 reads MNHNS; CDR2 reads SASEGT. This chain's CDR3 is CASRRSAGGTGELFF. The CDR3 coding sequence is TGTGCCAGCAGACGCTCAGCGGGAGGCACCGGGGAGCTGTTTTTT.

The chain combines TRBV28 with TRBJ2-1; D is uncertain. Trimming shortened V by 8 bases and J by 0 bases, and 8 bases separated the two germline ends. This CDR3 has 13 amino acids. Germline-derived CDR1 and CDR2 are MDHEN and SYDVKM. CDR3 in amino acids: CASYASSYNEQFF. CDR3 in DNA: TGTGCCAGCTACGCGAGCTCCTACAATGAGCAGTTCTTC.

The CDR3 loop reads CASGLASLGSETQYF. The DNA for the CDR3 is TGTGCTAGTGGTTTGGCCTCCCTGGGATCGGAGACCCAGTACTTC. The gene calls are TRBV12-5 and TRBJ2-5; no firm D call. CDR3 length: 15 residues. Germline CDR1 is LGHNT and CDR2 is FRNRAP. Trimming removed 1 base from V and 5 bases from J, with 14 bases in between.

This clonotype was observed a handful of times. V gene TRBV5-1 combines with J gene TRBJ2-5, with D perhaps being TRBD1 or TRBD2 (5 bases each). There are 14 residues in the CDR3. Germline V gives CDR1 SGHRS, CDR2 YFSETQ. V dropped 3 bases and J dropped 4 bases, with 13 bases sitting between them. The CDR3 bases are TGCGCCAGCAGCTCGCAGGGAGATGGAGAGACCCAGTACTTC. Translating gives CASSSQGDGETQYF.

The CDR3 bases are TGCGCCAGCAGCGAAACAGGGGGGTCTGGCTACACCTTC. This gives the protein CASSETGGSGYTF. The V and J genes are TRBV5-1 and TRBJ1-2, with TRBD1 matching over 8 bases. There are 13 residues in the CDR3. V lost 4 bases and J lost 7; bases outside the gene matches: 6. Germline values: CDR1 SGHRS, CDR2 YFSETQ.

This clonotype was detected many times. The chain uses TRBV29-1 and TRBJ2-7, with 7 bases fitting TRBD1. CDR1 SQVTM and CDR2 ANQGSEA come from the germline V gene. The CDR3 extends over 14 amino acids. Losses at the gene ends were 4 bases for V and 4 bases for J; bases not matched to a gene: 10. The CDR3, as DNA: TGCAGCGTTGTCAGCAGGGGGAATCGATACGAGCAGTACTTC. Translating it yields CSVVSRGNRYEQYF.

This clonotype was found a few times. The rearrangement joins TRBV9 to TRBJ2-1, with a possible D match to TRBD2 (5 bases). The CDR3 consists of 16 residues. The V end lost 3 bases, the J end lost 0 bases, and 13 bases lay between the germline ends. Germline V gene sequence: CDR1 SGDLS, CDR2 YYNGEE. Written as DNA, the CDR3 is TGTGCCAGCAGCGGAGGGCCCCAATACTCCTACAATGAGCAGTTCTTC. This translates into CASSGGPQYSYNEQFF.

This clonotype was observed a handful of times. The V and J genes are TRBV20-1 and TRBJ2-1; TRBD2 matches 11 bases. V shed 8 bases, J shed 6 bases, and the junction held 12 bases outside the gene matches. The CDR3 has 15 amino acids. CDR1 DFQATT and CDR2 SNEGSKA come from the germline V gene (reference sequence). Here the CDR3 reads CSTGTSGSLGNEQFF. As DNA, the CDR3 is TGCAGTACTGGGACTAGCGGCAGTCTGGGCAATGAGCAGTTCTTC.

This clonotype has just a few counts. The CDR3 nucleotides read TGTGCCAGCAGCGCTACCCCCGGGAGCTACAATGAGCAGTTCTTC. Translated: CASSATPGSYNEQFF. This chain connects TRBV3-1 to TRBJ2-1; D possibly corresponds to TRBD2 (6 bases). The CDR3 covers 15 residues. The germline CDR1 and CDR2 sequences are LGHDT and YNNKEL (reference sequence). V was pared by 5 bases and J by 3 bases, with 14 bases between.

The count of this clonotype is one. J is TRBJ2-7 and V is TRBV5-1, with 7 positions matching TRBD2. Germline trimming cut 4 bases from V and 6 bases from J; bases unmatched to any gene: 13. Germline V gene data show CDR1 as SGHRS and CDR2 as YFSETQ. This CDR3 spans 15 amino acids. Here the CDR3 DNA reads TGCGCCAGCAGCAGCCAGACTAGCCGACCTAGCGAGCAGTACTTC. Its translation: CASSSQTSRPSEQYF.

This clonotype appeared a few times. This chain links TRBV7-3 with TRBJ2-3; a possible D gene is TRBD2 (6 bases). V lost 1 base and J 4 bases, leaving 15 bases between the germline ends. Per the germline V gene, CDR1 is SGHTA and CDR2 is FQGTGA. CDR3 length equals 16 residues. The chain's CDR3 is CASSLISGPEADTQYF. CDR3 in DNA: TGTGCCAGCAGCTTAATTAGCGGTCCCGAAGCAGATACGCAGTATTTT.

The rearrangement links TRBV20-1 to TRBJ2-5; 8 positions match TRBD2. The J segment lost 2 bases and the V segment lost 0 bases, leaving 2 bases of the junction unmatched. Germline-derived CDR1 and CDR2 are DFQATT and SNEGSKA (reference sequence). There are 14 residues in the CDR3. This CDR3 reads CSARDGLAQETQYF. The CDR3 nucleotides read TGCAGTGCTAGAGATGGACTAGCTCAAGAGACCCAGTACTTC.

The rearrangement uses TRBV20-1 and TRBJ2-4; TRBD2 aligns across 10 bases. CDR1 is DFQATT and CDR2 is SNEGSKA in the germline V gene (reference sequence). The V and J ends lost 0 bases and 8 bases, in that order; junction bases with no gene match: 7. This CDR3 has 15 residues. CDR3: CSAREASGSRDIQYF. The CDR3 DNA reads as TGCAGTGCTAGAGAAGCTAGCGGGAGTAGGGACATTCAGTACTTC.

This rearrangement joins TRBV12-5 to TRBJ2-5; D unresolved. The CDR3 has 14 residues. Germline values: CDR1 LGHNT, CDR2 FRNRAP. V was shortened by 1 base and J by 4 bases, with 10 bases between the two germline ends. CDR3 nucleotides: TGTGCTAGTGGTTTGGACCCCCTTTTAGAGACCCAGTACTTC. Translating gives CASGLDPLLETQYF.

The chain carries TRBV7-2 and TRBJ2-7; the match to TRBD2 covers 8 bases. The CDR3 consists of 16 residues. J was trimmed by 4 bases and V by 5 bases; bases with no gene match: 13. Looked up from germline, CDR1 is SGHTA and CDR2 is FQGNSA. The CDR3 DNA sequence: TGTGCCAGCAGCACGACCTGGACTATAGCGGGATACGAGCAGTACTTC. As protein: CASSTTWTIAGYEQYF.

The V call is TRBV11-2, the J call TRBJ2-1; 9 positions agree with TRBD1. V lost 0 bases, J lost 6 bases, and 9 bases stayed unmatched. CDR3 length: 17 amino acids. CDR1 is SGHAT and CDR2 is FQNNGV in the germline V gene. CDR3 DNA sequence: TGTGCCAGCAGCTTAGAAACTGGGACAGGGAGTCGCAATGAGCAGTTCTTC. Protein: CASSLETGTGSRNEQFF.

This clonotype has only a few counts. The rearrangement joins TRBV25-1 to TRBJ2-3; TRBD2 aligns across 8 bases. The CDR3 contains 14 residues. Germline V gene lookup returns CDR1 MGHDK and CDR2 SYGVNS. Germline trimming cut 7 bases from V and 1 base from J; bases unmatched to any gene: 4. DNA for the CDR3: TGTGCCAGCACGGCGACTAGCGGCACAGATACGCAGTATTTT. Amino acids: CASTATSGTDTQYF.